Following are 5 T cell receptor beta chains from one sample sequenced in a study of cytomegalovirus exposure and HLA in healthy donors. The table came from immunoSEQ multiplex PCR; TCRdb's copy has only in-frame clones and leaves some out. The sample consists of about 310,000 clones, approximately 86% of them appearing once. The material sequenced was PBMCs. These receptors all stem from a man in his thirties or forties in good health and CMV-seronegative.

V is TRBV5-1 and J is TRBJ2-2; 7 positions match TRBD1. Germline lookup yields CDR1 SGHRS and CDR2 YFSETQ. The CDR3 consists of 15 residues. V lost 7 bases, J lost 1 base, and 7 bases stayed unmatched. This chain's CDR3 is CASGTGTVNTGELFF. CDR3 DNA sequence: TGCGCCAGCGGGACCGGGACAGTGAACACCGGGGAGCTGTTTTTT.

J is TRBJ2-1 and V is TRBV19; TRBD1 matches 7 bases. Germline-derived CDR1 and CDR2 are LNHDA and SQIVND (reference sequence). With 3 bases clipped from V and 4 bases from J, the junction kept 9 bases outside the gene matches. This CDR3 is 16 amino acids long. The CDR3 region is CASSILGQAQYNEQFF. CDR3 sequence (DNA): TGTGCCAGTAGTATCCTCGGACAGGCCCAATACAATGAGCAGTTCTTC.

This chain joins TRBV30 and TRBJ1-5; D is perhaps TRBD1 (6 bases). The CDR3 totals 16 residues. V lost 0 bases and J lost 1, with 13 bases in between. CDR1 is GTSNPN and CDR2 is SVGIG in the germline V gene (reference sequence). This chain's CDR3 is CAWSVGDRTSNQPQHF. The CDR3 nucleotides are TGTGCCTGGAGTGTAGGTGACAGGACGAGCAATCAGCCCCAGCATTTT.

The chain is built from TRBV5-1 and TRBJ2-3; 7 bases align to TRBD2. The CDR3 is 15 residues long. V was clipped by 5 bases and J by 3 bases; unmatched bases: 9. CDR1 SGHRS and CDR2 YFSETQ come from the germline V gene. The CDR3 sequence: CASSFTGGRTDTQYF. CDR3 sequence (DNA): TGCGCCAGCAGTTTTACGGGGGGACGGACAGATACGCAGTATTTT.

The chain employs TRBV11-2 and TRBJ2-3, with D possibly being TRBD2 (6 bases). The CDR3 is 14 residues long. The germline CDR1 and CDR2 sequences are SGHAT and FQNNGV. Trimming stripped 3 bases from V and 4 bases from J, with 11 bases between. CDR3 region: CASSLGGLADTQYF. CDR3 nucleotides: TGTGCCAGCAGCTTGGGGGGTTTGGCAGATACGCAGTATTTT.